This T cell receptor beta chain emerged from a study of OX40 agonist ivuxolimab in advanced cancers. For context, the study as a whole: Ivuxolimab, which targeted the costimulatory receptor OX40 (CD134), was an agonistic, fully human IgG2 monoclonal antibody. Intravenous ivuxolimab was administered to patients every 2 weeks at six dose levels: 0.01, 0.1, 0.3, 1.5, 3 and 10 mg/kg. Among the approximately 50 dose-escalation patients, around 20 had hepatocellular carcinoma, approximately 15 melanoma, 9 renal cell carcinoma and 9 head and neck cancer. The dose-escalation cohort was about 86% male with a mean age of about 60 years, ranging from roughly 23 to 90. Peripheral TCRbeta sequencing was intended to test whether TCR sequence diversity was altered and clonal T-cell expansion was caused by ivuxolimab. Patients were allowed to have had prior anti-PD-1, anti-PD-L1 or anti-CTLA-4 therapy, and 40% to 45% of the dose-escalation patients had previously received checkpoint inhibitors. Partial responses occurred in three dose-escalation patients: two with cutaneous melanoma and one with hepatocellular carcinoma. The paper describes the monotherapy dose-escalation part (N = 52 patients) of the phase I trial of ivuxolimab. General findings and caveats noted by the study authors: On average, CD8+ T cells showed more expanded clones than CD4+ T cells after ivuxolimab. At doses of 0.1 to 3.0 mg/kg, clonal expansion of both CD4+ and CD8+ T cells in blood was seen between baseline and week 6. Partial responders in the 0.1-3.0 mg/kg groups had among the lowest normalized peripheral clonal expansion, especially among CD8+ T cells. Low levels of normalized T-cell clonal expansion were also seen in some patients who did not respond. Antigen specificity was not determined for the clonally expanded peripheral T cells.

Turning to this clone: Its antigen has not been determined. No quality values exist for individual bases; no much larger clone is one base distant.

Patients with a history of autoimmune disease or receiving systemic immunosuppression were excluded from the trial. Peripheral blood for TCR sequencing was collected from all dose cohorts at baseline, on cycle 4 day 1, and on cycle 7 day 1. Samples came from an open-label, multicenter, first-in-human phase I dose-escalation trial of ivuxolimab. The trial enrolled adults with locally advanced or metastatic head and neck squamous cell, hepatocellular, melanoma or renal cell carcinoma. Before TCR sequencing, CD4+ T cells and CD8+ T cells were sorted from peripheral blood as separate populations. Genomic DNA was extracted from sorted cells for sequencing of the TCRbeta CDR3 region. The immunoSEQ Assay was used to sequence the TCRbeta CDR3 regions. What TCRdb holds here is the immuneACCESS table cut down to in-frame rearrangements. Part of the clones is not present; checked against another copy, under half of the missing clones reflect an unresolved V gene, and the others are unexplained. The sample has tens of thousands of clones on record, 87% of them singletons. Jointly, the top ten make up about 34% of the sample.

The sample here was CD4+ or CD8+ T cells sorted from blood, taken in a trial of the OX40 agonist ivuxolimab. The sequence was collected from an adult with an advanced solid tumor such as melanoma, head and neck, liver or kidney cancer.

The CDR3 protein sequence reads: CASSPRTGGFPNQPQHF. The nucleotides read TGTGCCAGCAGCCCTAGGACAGGGGGCTTCCCTAATCAGCCCCAGCATTTT. The chain is made from TRBV7-6 and TRBJ1-5; 11 central nucleotides agree with TRBD1. V trim: 5 bases; J trim: 4 bases; unmatched bases: 10. The germline V gene provides CDR1 SGHVS and CDR2 FNYEAQ. Counted from cysteine to phenylalanine, this CDR3 has 17 amino acids. Kept here is only the CDR3 DNA, which spans 51 bases and is read in frame from base 1.